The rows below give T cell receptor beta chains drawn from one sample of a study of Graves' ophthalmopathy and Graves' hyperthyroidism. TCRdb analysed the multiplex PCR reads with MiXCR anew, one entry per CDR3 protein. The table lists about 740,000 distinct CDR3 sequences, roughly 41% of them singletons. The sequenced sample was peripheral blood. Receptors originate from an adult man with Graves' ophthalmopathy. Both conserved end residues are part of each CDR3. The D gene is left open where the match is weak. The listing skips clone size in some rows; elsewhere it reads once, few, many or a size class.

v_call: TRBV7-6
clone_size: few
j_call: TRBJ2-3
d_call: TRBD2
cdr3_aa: CASRAGVTDTQYF
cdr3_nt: TGTGCCAGCAGAGCGGGGGTCACAGATACGCAGTATTTT

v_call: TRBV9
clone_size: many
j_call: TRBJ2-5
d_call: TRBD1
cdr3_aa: CASSRLDRGETQYF
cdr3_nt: TGTGCCAGCAGCCGACTGGACAGGGGCGAGACCCAGTACTTC

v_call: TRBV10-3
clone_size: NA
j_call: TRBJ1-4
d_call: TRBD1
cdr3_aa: CAIGRQGQGEKLFF
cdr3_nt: TGTGCCATCGGCCGCCAGGGACAGGGTGAAAAACTGTTTTTT

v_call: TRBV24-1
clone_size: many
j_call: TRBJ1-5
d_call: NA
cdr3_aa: CATSRTGTGDQPQHF
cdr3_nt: TGTGCCACCAGTAGAACAGGGACTGGGGATCAGCCCCAGCATTTT

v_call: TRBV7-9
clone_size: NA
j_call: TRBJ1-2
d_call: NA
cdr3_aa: CASSLVSGNYGYTF
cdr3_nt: TGTGCCAGCAGCTTAGTGTCGGGAAACTATGGCTACACCTTC

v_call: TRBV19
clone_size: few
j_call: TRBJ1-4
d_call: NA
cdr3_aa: CASKVGGEVWEKLFF
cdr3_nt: TGTGCCAGTAAGGTCGGAGGGGAAGTTTGGGAAAAACTGTTTTTT

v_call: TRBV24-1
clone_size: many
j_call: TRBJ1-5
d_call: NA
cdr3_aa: CATSDFSGNQPQHF
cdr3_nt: TGTGCCACCAGTGATTTTTCAGGAAATCAGCCCCAGCATTTT

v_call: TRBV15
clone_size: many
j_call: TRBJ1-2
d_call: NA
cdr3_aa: CATSRDQRDARGYTF
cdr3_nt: TGTGCCACCAGCAGAGATCAAAGGGACGCGAGGGGCTACACCTTC

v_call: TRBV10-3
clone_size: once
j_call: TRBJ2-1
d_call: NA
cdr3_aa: CAISDRGNEQFF
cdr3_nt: TGTGCCATCAGTGACCGCGGCAATGAGCAGTTCTTC

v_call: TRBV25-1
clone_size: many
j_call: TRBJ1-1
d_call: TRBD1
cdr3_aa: CASMSRDRGMNTEAFF
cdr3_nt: TGTGCCAGCATGAGTAGGGACAGGGGGATGAACACTGAAGCTTTCTTT

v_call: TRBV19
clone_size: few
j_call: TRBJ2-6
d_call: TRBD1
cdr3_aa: CASSNRGLSGANVLTF
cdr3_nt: TGTGCCAGTAGTAACAGGGGGCTAAGTGGGGCCAACGTCCTGACTTTC

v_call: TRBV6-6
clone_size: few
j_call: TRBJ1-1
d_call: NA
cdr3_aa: CASSEAGGVGTEAFF
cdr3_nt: TGTGCCAGCAGTGAAGCGGGGGGAGTGGGGACTGAAGCTTTCTTT

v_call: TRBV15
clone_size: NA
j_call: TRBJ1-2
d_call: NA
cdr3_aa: CATSRDSVYGYTF
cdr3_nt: TGTGCCACCAGCAGGGACAGCGTCTATGGCTACACCTTC

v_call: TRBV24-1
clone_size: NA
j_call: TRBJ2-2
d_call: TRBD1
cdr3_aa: CACQGAKNTGELFF
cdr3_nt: TGTGCCTGTCAGGGGGCGAAGAACACCGGGGAGCTGTTTTTT

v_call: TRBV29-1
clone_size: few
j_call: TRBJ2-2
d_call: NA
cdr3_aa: CSVEEGPSVPGELFF
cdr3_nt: TGCAGCGTTGAAGAGGGTCCTAGCGTTCCCGGGGAGCTGTTTTTT

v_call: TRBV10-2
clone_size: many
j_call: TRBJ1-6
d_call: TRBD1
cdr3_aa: CASTLLGTGYSPLHF
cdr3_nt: TGCGCCAGCACCCTACTCGGGACAGGGTATTCACCCCTCCACTTT

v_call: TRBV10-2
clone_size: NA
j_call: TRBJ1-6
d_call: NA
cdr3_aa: CASSESGPSPLHF
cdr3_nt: TGCGCCAGCAGTGAGTCAGGGCCCTCACCCCTCCACTTT

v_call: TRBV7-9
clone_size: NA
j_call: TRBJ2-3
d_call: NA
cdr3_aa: CASSPGRSTDTQYF
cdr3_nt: TGTGCCAGCAGTCCCGGACGGAGCACAGATACGCAGTATTTT

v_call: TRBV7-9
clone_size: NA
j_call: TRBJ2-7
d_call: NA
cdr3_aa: CASTLGQAGYEQYF
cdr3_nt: TGTGCCAGCACCCTGGGCCAGGCTGGCTACGAGCAGTACTTC

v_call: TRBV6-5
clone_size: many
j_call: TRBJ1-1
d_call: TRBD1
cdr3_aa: CASSSPGGNTEAFF
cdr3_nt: TGTGCCAGCAGTTCTCCAGGGGGGAACACTGAAGCTTTCTTT

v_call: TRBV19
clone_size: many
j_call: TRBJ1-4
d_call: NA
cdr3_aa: CAGRGSNEKLFF
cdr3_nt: TGTGCCGGCCGAGGGAGTAATGAAAAACTGTTTTTT

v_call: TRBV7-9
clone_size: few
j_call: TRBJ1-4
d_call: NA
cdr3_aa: CASSAGGRGPNEKLFF
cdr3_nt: TGTGCCAGCAGCGCCGGTGGCAGGGGCCCTAATGAAAAACTGTTTTTT

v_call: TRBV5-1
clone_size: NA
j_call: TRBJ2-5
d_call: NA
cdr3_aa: CASSLVDSFGETQYF
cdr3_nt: TGCGCCAGCAGCTTGGTGGACAGCTTCGGGGAGACCCAGTACTTC

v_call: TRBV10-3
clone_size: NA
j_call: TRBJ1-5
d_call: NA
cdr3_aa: CAISDGGGQPQHF
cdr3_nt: TGTGCCATCAGTGACGGTGGGGGTCAGCCCCAGCATTTT

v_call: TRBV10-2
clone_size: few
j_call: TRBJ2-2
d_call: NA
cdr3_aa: CASKGEGGNLATGELFF
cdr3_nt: TGCGCCAGCAAAGGTGAAGGGGGAAATCTGGCTACCGGGGAGCTGTTTTTT

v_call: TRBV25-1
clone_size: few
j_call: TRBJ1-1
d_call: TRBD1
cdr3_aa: CASSFRTGPPEAFF
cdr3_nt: TGTGCCAGCAGTTTTCGGACAGGGCCTCCTGAAGCTTTCTTT

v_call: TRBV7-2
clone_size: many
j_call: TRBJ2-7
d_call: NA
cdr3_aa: CASSLSGPIYEQYF
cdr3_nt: TGTGCCAGCAGCCTAAGCGGGCCGATCTACGAGCAGTACTTC

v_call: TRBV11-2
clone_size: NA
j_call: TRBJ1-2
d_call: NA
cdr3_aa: CAYAGGSTNYGYTF
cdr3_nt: TGTGCTTATGCGGGCGGATCCACTAACTATGGCTACACCTTC

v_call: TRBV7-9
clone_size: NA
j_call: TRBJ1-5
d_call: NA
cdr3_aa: CASSYGQLYNQPQHF
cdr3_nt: TGTGCCAGCAGTTACGGGCAGCTTTACAATCAGCCCCAGCATTTT

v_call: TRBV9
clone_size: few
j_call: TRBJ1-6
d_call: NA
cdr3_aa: CASSVSGSPLHF
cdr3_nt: TGTGCCAGCAGCGTCTCGGGTTCACCCCTCCACTTT

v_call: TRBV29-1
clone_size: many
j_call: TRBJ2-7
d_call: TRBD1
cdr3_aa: CSGAGTAYEQYF
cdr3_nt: TGCAGCGGCGCCGGGACAGCGTACGAGCAGTACTTC

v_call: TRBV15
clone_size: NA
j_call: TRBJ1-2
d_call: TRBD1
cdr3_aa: CATSRRDRAYGYTF
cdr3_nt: TGTGCCACCAGCAGGAGGGACAGGGCCTATGGCTACACCTTC

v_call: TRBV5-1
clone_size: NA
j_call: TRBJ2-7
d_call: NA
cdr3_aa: CASSGGLGQYF
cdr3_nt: TGCGCCAGCAGCGGGGGACTGGGGCAGTACTTC